This note documents a single T cell receptor (beta chain) sequence. The antigen remains undetermined. The sample is drawn from a study of early T cells in non-severe SARS-CoV-2 infection. Study-wide context: Sequencing used unsorted whole-blood bulk RNA, so chains lack pairing. Study-wide findings and caveats: Private and CD4 specificities were missed by VDJdb matching, which favored anti-spike CD8 responses.

The CDR3 loop spans 11 amino acids. Trimming cost V 8 bases and J 4 bases, with 9 bases left between them. Germline assignment: CDR1 SQVTM and CDR2 ANQGSEA. TCRdb itself ran the 5' RACE reads through MiXCR, one entry per CDR3 protein. The sample includes about 70,000 distinct CDR3 sequences, 12% of them seen just once. Sequencing used whole blood, obtained at baseline. The chain couples TRBV29-1 to TRBJ2-1, with D unresolved. This sequence was found in an adult who was a healthcare worker with PCR-confirmed SARS-CoV-2 infection or an uninfected control (not recorded which). The donor label of this sample is uncertain. In DNA, the CDR3 is TGCAGCTCTCAATTTTACAATGAGCAGTTCTTC. It encodes CSSQFYNEQFF.